Shown below are 23 T cell receptor beta chains from a single sample sequenced in a study of neoadjuvant nivolumab and ipilimumab in lung cancer. Measured with immunoSEQ multiplex PCR; TCRdb has only the in-frame clones, and not every one. The sample yields roughly 30,000 clones, over 80% seen once. The starting material was peripheral blood, obtained before neoadjuvant nivolumab, alone or with ipilimumab. The receptors here all came from an adult with non-small cell lung cancer.

CDR3 loop: CASSPPPGSSYNEQFF. As DNA, the CDR3 is TGTGCCAGCAGCCCCCCTCCGGGGAGCTCCTACAATGAGCAGTTCTTC. This sequence joins TRBV13 and TRBJ2-1, with TRBD2 as a possible D gene (5 bases). The V and J ends lost 5 bases and 0 bases respectively, with 14 bases between them. There are 16 residues in the CDR3. Germline loops: CDR1 PRHDT, CDR2 FYEKMQ (reference sequence).

This chain connects TRBV5-1 to TRBJ1-5; the D is unclear. V was clipped by 5 bases and J by 4 bases, with 10 bases between them. This CDR3 is built from 13 residues. CDR1 and CDR2 from the germline V gene are SGHRS and YFSETQ. The CDR3 sequence is CASSFDKNQPQHF. In nucleotides, the CDR3 is TGCGCCAGCAGTTTCGACAAGAATCAGCCCCAGCATTTT. The entire variable domain, with the rest obtained from reference TRBV5-1 and TRBJ1-5, is as follows: KAGVTQTPRYLIKTRGQQVTLSCSPISGHRSVSWYQQTPGQGLQFLFEYFSETQRNKGNFPGRFSGRQFSNSRSEMNVSTLELGDSALYLCASSFDKNQPQHFGDGTRLSIL.

The V call is TRBV9, the J call TRBJ2-7, with D possibly being TRBD1 or TRBD2 (5 bases each). V was clipped by 4 bases and J by 5 bases, with 22 bases between them. Germline CDR1 and CDR2: SGDLS and YYNGEE. This CDR3 spans 16 amino acids. The CDR3 here is CASSSYPGPREDEQYF. The CDR3 DNA sequence: TGTGCCAGCAGCTCATACCCGGGACCCAGGGAAGACGAGCAGTACTTC. The whole variable domain, remainder taken from reference TRBV9 and TRBJ2-7, is DSGVTQTPKHLITATGQRVTLRCSPRSGDLSVYWYQQSLDQGLQFLIQYYNGEERAKGNILERFSAQQFPDLHSELNLSSLELGDSALYFCASSSYPGPREDEQYFGPGTRLTVT.

The rearrangement links TRBV11-2 to TRBJ1-1, with D tentatively TRBD1 (6 bases). CDR1 and CDR2 from the germline V gene are SGHAT and FQNNGV. This CDR3 has 14 residues. Trimming removed 1 base at V and 4 bases at J, with 10 bases between. The CDR3 sequence: CASSLGQGSTEAFF. DNA for the CDR3: TGTGCCAGCAGCTTAGGTCAGGGGAGCACTGAAGCTTTCTTT. The full variable domain, completed using reference TRBV11-2 and TRBJ1-1, is EAGVAQSPRYKIIEKRQSVAFWCNPISGHATLYWYQQILGQGPKLLIQFQNNGVVDDSQLPKDRFSAERLKGVDSTLKIQPAKLEDSAVYLCASSLGQGSTEAFFGQGTRLTVV.

J is TRBJ2-2 and V is TRBV19, with D maybe TRBD1 (6 bases). Trimming left V 6 bases short and J 1 base short, with 18 bases between. The length of the CDR3 is 17 residues. From germline, CDR1 is LNHDA and CDR2 SQIVND (reference sequence). The DNA for the CDR3 is TGTGCCAGTAGATCTCCCCTTCCGGGACAGAACACCGGGGAGCTGTTTTTT. Amino acids: CASRSPLPGQNTGELFF.

The rearrangement joins TRBV7-2 to TRBJ2-7; a possible D gene is TRBD1 (6 bases). The CDR3 totals 14 residues. Germline V gene data show CDR1 as SGHTA and CDR2 as FQGNSA. V was shortened by 5 bases and J by 1 base, with 12 bases between the two germline ends. CDR3 in DNA: TGTGCCAGCAGCCCGGGACATCAATCCTACGAGCAGTACTTC. Its protein product is CASSPGHQSYEQYF.

This chain joins TRBV2 and TRBJ2-7, with 11 positions matching TRBD2. The germline V gene has CDR1 SNHLY and CDR2 FYNNEI. The CDR3 covers 16 residues. J gave up 6 bases and V 7 bases, and 14 bases lay outside the gene matches. The CDR3 spells CASTKESSSGGSEQYF. As DNA, the CDR3 is TGTGCCAGCACTAAAGAAAGTTCTAGCGGGGGGTCCGAGCAGTACTTC.

The rearrangement links TRBV10-3 to TRBJ2-2, with 8 bases identical to TRBD2. The CDR3 has 16 residues. Losses at the gene ends were 5 bases for V and 6 bases for J; bases not matched to a gene: 11. CDR1 is ENHRY, CDR2 SYGVKD, per germline. CDR3 sequence (DNA): TGTGCCATCAGTTTTTTGGCGAGCGGGGGATCCGGGGAGCTGTTTTTT. Translating gives CAISFLASGGSGELFF.

The rearrangement uses TRBV11-2 and TRBJ2-1, with 8 nucleotides matching TRBD1. Trimming cost V 4 bases and J 2 bases; bases outside gene matches: 4. The V gene's germline CDR1 is SGHAT and CDR2 FQNNGV. The CDR3 extends over 15 amino acids. Here the CDR3 reads CASSSGTGAYNEQFF. CDR3 DNA sequence: TGTGCCAGCAGCTCCGGGACAGGAGCCTACAATGAGCAGTTCTTC. The full variable domain, completed using reference TRBV11-2 and TRBJ2-1, is EAGVAQSPRYKIIEKRQSVAFWCNPISGHATLYWYQQILGQGPKLLIQFQNNGVVDDSQLPKDRFSAERLKGVDSTLKIQPAKLEDSAVYLCASSSGTGAYNEQFFGPGTRLTVL.

The CDR3 DNA reads as TGCAGTGCTAGAGAAGGGTACGAGCAGTACTTC. This encodes CSAREGYEQYF. The chain has TRBV20-1 and TRBJ2-7; unclear D gene. Germline CDR1 DFQATT, CDR2 SNEGSKA (reference sequence). This CDR3 spans 11 amino acids. V gave up 0 bases and J gave up 4 bases, with 4 bases separating them.

V usage is TRBV5-1 and J usage is TRBJ1-5; D is unclear. Looked up from germline, CDR1 is SGHRS and CDR2 is YFSETQ. V was shortened by 4 bases and J by 7 bases, with 18 bases between the two germline ends. The CDR3 sequence is 15 residues long. The DNA for the CDR3 is TGCGCCAGCAGCCCCGGGGTGCCCGGAAGACAGCCCCAGCATTTT. Protein product: CASSPGVPGRQPQHF.

The J gene is TRBJ2-2, the V gene TRBV9; D is possibly TRBD1 or TRBD2 (5 bases each). Germline CDR1 and CDR2: SGDLS and YYNGEE. CDR3 length: 18 amino acids. V gave up 4 bases and J gave up 4 bases, with 23 bases separating them. This CDR3 reads CASSLGTSGSPGTGELFF. DNA for the CDR3: TGTGCCAGCAGCTTGGGGACCTCAGGATCCCCCGGCACCGGGGAGCTGTTTTTT.

This chain links TRBV2 with TRBJ1-2; D not certain. V was cut by 5 bases and J by 6 bases, with 19 bases left in between. The CDR3 length is 15 residues. Germline assignment: CDR1 SNHLY and CDR2 FYNNEI. In nucleotides, the CDR3 is TGTGCCAGCAGTACCCTTAAGCGGGGATCACATGGCTACACCTTC. This sequence encodes CASSTLKRGSHGYTF. Full variable domain (remainder filled in from reference TRBV2 and TRBJ1-2): EPEVTQTPSHQVTQMGQEVILRCVPISNHLYFYWYRQILGQKVEFLVSFYNNEISEKSEIFDDQFSVERPDGSNFTLKIRSTKLEDSAMYFCASSTLKRGSHGYTFGSGTRLTVV.

V usage is TRBV30 and J usage is TRBJ2-5, with 7 bases lining up with TRBD1. The CDR3 consists of 15 residues. Germline V lookup: CDR1 GTSNPN, CDR2 SVGIG (reference sequence). The trim removed 5 bases at V and 4 bases at J, leaving 13 bases unmatched. Here the CDR3 DNA reads TGTGCCTGGTTGAGACAGGGCACCGAGGGAGAGACCCAGTACTTC. It codes for CAWLRQGTEGETQYF.

CDR3 bases: TGTGCCAGCAGTGACGAGTATAGCAATCAGCCCCAGCATTTT. Its translation is CASSDEYSNQPQHF. This chain uses TRBV6-5 with TRBJ1-5; D gene unclear. The germline V and J ends were trimmed by 5 bases and 0 bases, with 8 bases remaining between them. The CDR3 runs to 14 residues. CDR1 is MNHEY, CDR2 SVGAGI, per germline.

In this sample, this clone turned up a few times. The chain is built from TRBV29-1 and TRBJ2-2; a possible D gene is TRBD1 (5 bases). Deletions cut 4 bases from V and 3 bases from J, with 15 bases between. The germline CDR1 and CDR2 sequences are SQVTM and ANQGSEA. This CDR3 comprises 15 residues. CDR3 DNA: TGCAGCGTTGCTCAGGGCAATACCTACACCGGGGAGCTGTTTTTT. It encodes CSVAQGNTYTGELFF.

There are a few counts of this clone. V is TRBV4-1 and J is TRBJ2-7; D is possibly TRBD2 (7 bases). The germline V and J ends were trimmed by 1 base and 2 bases, with 18 bases remaining between them. Looked up from germline, CDR1 is MGHRA and CDR2 is YSYEKL. This CDR3 is built from 17 residues. CDR3 bases: TGCGCCAGCAGCCAAGGCGAGGGGGGGTCCTCCCCCTACGAGCAGTACTTC. Translating gives CASSQGEGGSSPYEQYF.

This clone was counted between two and nine times. DNA of the CDR3: TGTGCCACCGGACAGGGTGCTTATGGCTACACCTTC. As protein: CATGQGAYGYTF. V usage is TRBV10-3 and J usage is TRBJ1-2; TRBD1 agrees at 8 bases. The CDR3 length is 12 residues. Trimming removed 10 bases from V and 5 bases from J; junction bases left unmatched: 6. Germline values: CDR1 ENHRY, CDR2 SYGVKD.

The chain uses TRBV5-4 and TRBJ2-4, with 11 bases identical to TRBD2. V lost 0 bases to trimming and J lost 8 bases; unmatched junction nucleotides: 7. Germline V gene sequence: CDR1 SGHNT, CDR2 YYREEE (reference sequence). The CDR3 contains 16 residues. CDR3 sequence (DNA): TGTGCCAGCAGCTTGGGGCTAGCGGGGGGCAGAGACATTCAGTACTTC. Translation gives CASSLGLAGGRDIQYF.

The chain couples TRBV7-2 to TRBJ1-6; possibly TRBD1 for D (5 bases). With 5 bases removed from V and 10 bases from J, the gap between germline ends came to 15 bases. The CDR3 sequence is 14 residues long. Germline values: CDR1 SGHTA, CDR2 FQGNSA. The DNA for the CDR3 is TGTGCCAGCAGCCCGGGTGGGGGTTGGTCACCCCTCCACTTT. It is translated as CASSPGGGWSPLHF. Combining the CDR3 with reference TRBV7-2 and TRBJ1-6 gives the whole variable domain GAGVSQSPSNKVTEKGKDVELRCDPISGHTALYWYRQSLGQGLEFLIYFQGNSAPDKSGLPSDRFSAERTGGSVSTLTIQRTQQEDSAVYLCASSPGGGWSPLHFGNGTRLTVT.

The table lists this clone with a few counts. This chain connects TRBV20-1 to TRBJ2-5, with a possible D match to TRBD2 (5 bases). Germline CDR1 and CDR2: DFQATT and SNEGSKA (reference sequence). The CDR3 runs 11 residues. Trimming cost V 3 bases and J 5 bases, with 7 bases left between them. CDR3 in amino acids: CSASWEETQYF. The CDR3 nucleotides are TGCAGTGCTAGTTGGGAGGAGACCCAGTACTTC.

As DNA, the CDR3 is TGCGCCAGCAGCCCGGGACAGGGGGCCGTAGAGACCCAGTACTTC. Protein sequence: CASSPGQGAVETQYF. V gene TRBV5-1 combines with J gene TRBJ2-5; 12 nucleotides agree with TRBD1. This CDR3 has 15 residues. CDR1 and CDR2 (germline): SGHRS, YFSETQ. After removal of 4 bases from V and 4 bases from J, the junction contained 5 bases not matched to a gene. Full variable domain (rest looked up from reference TRBV5-1 and TRBJ2-5): KAGVTQTPRYLIKTRGQQVTLSCSPISGHRSVSWYQQTPGQGLQFLFEYFSETQRNKGNFPGRFSGRQFSNSRSEMNVSTLELGDSALYLCASSPGQGAVETQYFGPGTRLLVL.

This sequence joins TRBV28 and TRBJ1-1, with no clear D. This CDR3 spans 12 amino acids. Deletions cut 4 bases from V and 10 bases from J, with 13 bases between. Germline CDR1 MDHEN, CDR2 SYDVKM. This CDR3 is CASSSQRLGAFF. The CDR3 DNA sequence: TGTGCCAGCAGTTCCCAGAGGTTGGGAGCTTTCTTT. Drawing the rest from reference TRBV28 and TRBJ1-1, the complete variable domain is DVKVTQSSRYLVKRTGEKVFLECVQDMDHENMFWYRQDPGLGLRLIYFSYDVKMKEKGDIPEGYSVSREKKERFSLILESASTNQTSMYLCASSSQRLGAFFGQGTRLTVV.